This T cell receptor beta chain is drawn from a study of blood T cells in healthy people across ages. The authors ran a second PCR of about 6 to 11 cycles using a sample-barcoded 5' primer and a J-beta primer mix. MiXCR, run by TCRdb on the 5' RACE reads, gives a single entry per CDR3 protein. Seen here are roughly 800,000 distinct CDR3 sequences, 20% to 25% observed once, and the top ten hold roughly 3.8%. The V gene lost 5 bases and the J gene lost 10 bases, with 12 bases spanning the gap. There are 12 residues in the CDR3. CDR1 and CDR2 (germline): SGHVS, FNYEAQ. This sample was also put to use in a study of T cells of mothers and their children.

The receptor was isolated from a boy aged 5 to 17 in good health. Sample: blood. The rearrangement joins TRBV7-6 to TRBJ2-1; D call uncertain. The CDR3 region is CASSPNYPEQFF. Written as DNA, the CDR3 is TGTGCCAGCAGCCCTAACTACCCCGAGCAGTTCTTC. Full variable domain (remainder filled in from reference TRBV7-6 and TRBJ2-1): GAGVSQSPRYKVTKRGQDVALRCDPISGHVSLYWYRQALGQGPEFLTYFNYEAQQDKSGLPNDRFSAERPEGSISTLTIQRTEQRDSAMYRCASSPNYPEQFFGPGTRLTVL.